A selection of T cell receptor beta chains follows, all from one sample in a study of blood T cell repertoires in COVID-19. The assay was immunoSEQ multiplex PCR, and TCRdb's table has in-frame clones only and misses some. The sample carries roughly 72,000 clones, 82% recorded once. Sample: peripheral blood. These receptors all stem from a woman older than 75 with acute or convalescent COVID-19. CDR3s include the opening cysteine and the closing phenylalanine or tryptophan. Each record gives: clone size, D gene, V gene, J gene, CDR3 DNA, CDR3 protein. A D gene is named only where the DNA matches it firmly. Clone size is stated in some rows and not others, as once, few, many or a class when expanded.

.	.	TRBV10-3	TRBJ1-1	TGTGCCATCAGCCCAGGGTTTTACGCTGAAGCTTTCTTT	CAISPGFYAEAFF
.	TRBD1	TRBV7-2	TRBJ1-1	TGTGCCAGCAGCCCACGACAGGGGTGGGGCACTGAAGCTTTCTTT	CASSPRQGWGTEAFF
.	.	TRBV9	TRBJ2-1	TGTGCCAGCAGCGTAGTCGCGGGCTCCTACAATGAGCAGTTCTTC	CASSVVAGSYNEQFF
.	.	TRBV24-1	TRBJ2-6	TGTGCCACCAGTGATTGGGGGGATCAGTCTGGGGCCAACGTCCTGACTTTC	CATSDWGDQSGANVLTF
.	TRBD2	TRBV12-5	TRBJ2-1	TGTGCTAGTGCCACGACTAGCGCTAGATACAATGAGCAGTTCTTC	CASATTSARYNEQFF
few	TRBD1	TRBV2	TRBJ2-7	TGTGCCAGCAGTGAAGGGACAGGGGATCTTTGGGAGCAGTACTTC	CASSEGTGDLWEQYF
once	TRBD1	TRBV6-5	TRBJ1-5	TGTGCCAGCAGTTTGGGACAGGGGGCATCGGGGCAGCCCCAGCATTTT	CASSLGQGASGQPQHF
.	TRBD2	TRBV2	TRBJ2-7	TGTGCCAGCACCGTAGCGGGGGCCGAGCAGTACTTC	CASTVAGAEQYF
.	.	TRBV19	TRBJ2-7	TGTGCCAGTAGTCCCCGTCTCGGCGAGCAGTACTTC	CASSPRLGEQYF
few	.	TRBV24-1	TRBJ2-3	TGTGCCACCAGTGAACAGGGTCGAACAGATACGCAGTATTTT	CATSEQGRTDTQYF
.	TRBD2	TRBV11-2	TRBJ2-7	TGTGCCAGCAGCTTAGCCGGGACTATCTCCTACGAGCAGTACTTC	CASSLAGTISYEQYF
.	TRBD2	TRBV11-1	TRBJ2-5	TGTGCCAGCAGCTTAGGGATAGCGGGAGAAGAGACCCAGTACTTC	CASSLGIAGEETQYF
.	TRBD2	TRBV28	TRBJ2-2	TGTGCCAGCAGTATTGGGACTAGCGGCCTCGGGACCGGGGAGCTGTTTTTT	CASSIGTSGLGTGELFF
.	TRBD1	TRBV2	TRBJ2-7	TGTGTCCACCGGGACAGCTCCTACGAGCAGTACTTC	CVHRDSSYEQYF
.	.	TRBV7-8	TRBJ1-1	TGTGCCAGCAGTCTCCAGGGGTACACTGAAGCTTTCTTT	CASSLQGYTEAFF
.	TRBD2	TRBV5-1	TRBJ2-2	TGCGCCAGCAGCTTGGATACTAGCGGCGGGGAGCTGTTTTTT	CASSLDTSGGELFF
once	.	TRBV5-1	TRBJ2-1	TGCGCCAGCAGCTCCGGACAGCACAATGAGCAGTTCTTC	CASSSGQHNEQFF
.	.	TRBV5-6	TRBJ1-2	TGTGCCAGCAGTTCGGACGGAGGTCACTATGGCTACACCTTC	CASSSDGGHYGYTF
once	.	TRBV5-4	TRBJ2-2	TGTGCCAGCAGCTTAAAGCTCGGGAACACCGGGGAGCTGTTTTTT	CASSLKLGNTGELFF
.	.	TRBV30	TRBJ1-2	TGTGCCTGGAGTGCCGAACCAGCTAACTATGGCTACACCTTC	CAWSAEPANYGYTF
.	.	TRBV2	TRBJ2-1	TGTGCCAGCAAGGGGGGAGGGCCACCCTACAATGAGCAGTTCTTC	CASKGGGPPYNEQFF
.	TRBD2	TRBV7-2	TRBJ2-5	TGTGCCAGCAGCCTCGGACTAGCGGCTCAAGAGACCCAGTACTTC	CASSLGLAAQETQYF
.	.	TRBV4-3	TRBJ2-7	TGCGCCAGCAGCCAAGATCTTATAGGTGGCGGGACTGGACTCTACGAGCAGTACTTC	CASSQDLIGGGTGLYEQYF
.	.	TRBV18	TRBJ1-5	TGTGCCAGCTCCCCAGGACAGAATAGCAATCAGCCCCAGCATTTT	CASSPGQNSNQPQHF
.	TRBD1	TRBV18	TRBJ2-7	TGTGCCAGCTCACCACGTAGACAGGGGTTACCCTACGAGCAGTACTTC	CASSPRRQGLPYEQYF
.	.	TRBV27	TRBJ1-1	TGTGCCAGCAGTAGTCAGGGAAGGACTGAAGCTTTCTTT	CASSSQGRTEAFF
.	.	TRBV7-8	TRBJ2-5	TGTGCCAGCAGCTTAGCAGTCAGGAAACAGACCCAGTACTTC	CASSLAVRKQTQYF
.	.	TRBV19	TRBJ2-3	TGTGCCAGTAGTACCGGGAATACGCAGTATTTT	CASSTGNTQYF
few	TRBD2	TRBV9	TRBJ2-1	TGTGCCAGCAGCGAGGGGAGCGGAGCGGGAGGGAGACTAAATGAGCAGTTCTTC	CASSEGSGAGGRLNEQFF
.	.	TRBV1	TRBJ2-7	TGCACCAGCAGCCAAGCGTCCTACGGGTCGGGTACTAGGAAGCAGTACTTC	CTSSQASYGSGTRKQYF
.	TRBD1	TRBV5-1	TRBJ2-2	TGCGCCAGCAGCGTGACCGGGACAGTGAACACCGGGGAGCTGTTTTTT	CASSVTGTVNTGELFF
once	.	TRBV14	TRBJ2-1	TGTGCCAGCAGCTTCCGCGGCAGGGGTTTGTACAATGAGCAGTTCTTC	CASSFRGRGLYNEQFF
.	TRBD1	TRBV18	TRBJ2-2	TGTGCCAGCTCACCACGAGACAGGGGAATCGCCGGGGAGCTGTTTTTT	CASSPRDRGIAGELFF
.	TRBD2	TRBV19	TRBJ2-1	TGTGCCAGTAGTATAGATCTCGGACTAGCGGGACCATACAATGAGCAGTTCTTC	CASSIDLGLAGPYNEQFF
.	.	TRBV9	TRBJ1-1	TGTGCCAGCAGCGTAGGAGGCATTAACACTGAAGCTTTCTTT	CASSVGGINTEAFF
.	.	TRBV6-4	TRBJ1-1	TGTGCCAGCAGTGACACCTTCACAGGGCTGGCTTTCTTT	CASSDTFTGLAFF
.	TRBD2	TRBV23-1	TRBJ2-2	TGCGCCAGCAGTCGGGCGGGGGCGAACACCGGGGAGCTGTTTTTT	CASSRAGANTGELFF
.	.	TRBV6-4	TRBJ2-2	TGTGCGCTCAGCGGAGGGGACACCGGGGAGCTGTTTTTT	CALSGGDTGELFF
.	.	TRBV28	TRBJ2-6	TGTGCCAGCACCCCCCGGGTGGCTGGGGCCAACGTCCTGACTTTC	CASTPRVAGANVLTF
.	.	TRBV21-1	TRBJ2-3	TGTGCCAGCAGCAATAGCAGGGACAGGGGTGATGGGGATACGCAGTATTTT	CASSNSRDRGDGDTQYF
.	.	TRBV20-1	TRBJ2-1	TGCAGTGCTACTTACAATGAGCAGTTCTTC	CSATYNEQFF
.	.	TRBV12-5	TRBJ1-1	TGTGCTAGTGGTTTGGTAGCAGGGTCCCTCTTCTTT	CASGLVAGSLFF
.	TRBD2	TRBV5-4	TRBJ2-5	TGTGCCAGCAGCTTGGATCTAGCGGGGCCAGAGACCCAGTACTTC	CASSLDLAGPETQYF
.	.	TRBV3-1/TRBV3-2	TRBJ2-5	TGTGCCAGCAGCCCGATAAAGTCTTCGGGGATGTTGACCCAGTACTTC	CASSPIKSSGMLTQYF